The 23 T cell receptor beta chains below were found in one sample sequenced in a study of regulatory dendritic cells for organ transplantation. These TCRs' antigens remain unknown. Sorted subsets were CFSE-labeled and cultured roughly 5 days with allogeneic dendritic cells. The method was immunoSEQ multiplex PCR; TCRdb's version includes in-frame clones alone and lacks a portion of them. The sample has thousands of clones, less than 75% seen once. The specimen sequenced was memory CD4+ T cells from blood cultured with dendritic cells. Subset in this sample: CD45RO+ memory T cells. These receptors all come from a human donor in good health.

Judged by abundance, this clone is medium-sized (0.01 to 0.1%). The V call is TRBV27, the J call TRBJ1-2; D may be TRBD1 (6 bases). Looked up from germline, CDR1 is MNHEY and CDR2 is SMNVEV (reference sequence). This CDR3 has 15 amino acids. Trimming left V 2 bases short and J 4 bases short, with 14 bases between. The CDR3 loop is CASSLIQGPTYGYTF. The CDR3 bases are TGTGCCAGCAGTTTAATTCAGGGGCCGACCTATGGCTACACCTTC.

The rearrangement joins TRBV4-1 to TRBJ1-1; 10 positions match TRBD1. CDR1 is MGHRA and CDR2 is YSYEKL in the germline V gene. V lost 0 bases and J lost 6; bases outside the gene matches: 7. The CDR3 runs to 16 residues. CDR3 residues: CASSQEGTGAWSEAFF. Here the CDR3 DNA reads TGCGCCAGCAGCCAAGAGGGGACAGGGGCTTGGTCTGAAGCTTTCTTT.

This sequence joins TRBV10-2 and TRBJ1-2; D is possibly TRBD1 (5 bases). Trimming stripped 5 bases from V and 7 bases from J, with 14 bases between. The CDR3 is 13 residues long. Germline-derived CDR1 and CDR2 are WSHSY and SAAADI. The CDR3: CASSKGPEIGYTF. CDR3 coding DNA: TGCGCCAGCAGTAAGGGGCCCGAGATTGGCTACACCTTC.

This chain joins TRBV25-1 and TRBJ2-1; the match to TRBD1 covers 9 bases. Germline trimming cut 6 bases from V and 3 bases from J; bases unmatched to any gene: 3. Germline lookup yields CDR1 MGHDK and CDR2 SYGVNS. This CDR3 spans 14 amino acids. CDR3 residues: CASRQGARYNEQFF. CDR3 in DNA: TGTGCCAGCAGACAGGGGGCACGCTACAATGAGCAGTTCTTC.

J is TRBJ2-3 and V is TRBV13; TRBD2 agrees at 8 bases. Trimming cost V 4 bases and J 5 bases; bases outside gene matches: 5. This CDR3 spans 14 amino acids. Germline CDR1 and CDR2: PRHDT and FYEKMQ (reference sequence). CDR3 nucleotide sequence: TGTGCCAGCAGCTCGACTAGCGCCGGAGATACGCAGTATTTT. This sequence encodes CASSSTSAGDTQYF.

The CDR3 loop is CASSLVLVRDTQYF. CDR3 sequence (DNA): TGTGCCAGCAGCTTAGTTCTCGTGAGGGATACGCAGTATTTT. This chain connects TRBV7-2 to TRBJ2-3; D uncertain. Looked up from germline, CDR1 is SGHTA and CDR2 is FQGNSA. CDR3 length: 14 residues. V was cut by 1 base and J by 6 bases, with 11 bases left in between. Complete variable domain (other parts from reference TRBV7-2 and TRBJ2-3): GAGVSQSPSNKVTEKGKDVELRCDPISGHTALYWYRQSLGQGLEFLIYFQGNSAPDKSGLPSDRFSAERTGGSVSTLTIQRTQQEDSAVYLCASSLVLVRDTQYFGPGTRLTVL.

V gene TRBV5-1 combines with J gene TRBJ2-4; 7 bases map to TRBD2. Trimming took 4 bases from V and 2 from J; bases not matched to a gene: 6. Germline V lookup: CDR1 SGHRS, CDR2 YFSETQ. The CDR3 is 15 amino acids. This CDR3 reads CASSQGGASKNIQYF. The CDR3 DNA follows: TGCGCCAGCAGCCAGGGAGGGGCGTCCAAAAACATTCAGTACTTC.

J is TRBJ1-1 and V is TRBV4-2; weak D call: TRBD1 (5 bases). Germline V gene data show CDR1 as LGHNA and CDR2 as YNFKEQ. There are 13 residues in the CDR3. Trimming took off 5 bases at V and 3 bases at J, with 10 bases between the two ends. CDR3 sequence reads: CASSLNRYTEAFF. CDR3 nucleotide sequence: TGTGCCAGCAGCTTGAACAGGTACACTGAAGCTTTCTTT.

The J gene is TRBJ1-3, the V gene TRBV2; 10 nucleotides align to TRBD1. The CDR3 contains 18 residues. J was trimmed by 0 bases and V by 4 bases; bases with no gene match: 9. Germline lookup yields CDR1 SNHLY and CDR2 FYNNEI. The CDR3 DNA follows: TGTGCCAGCAGTGGGGGGACAGGGGCCGTTTACTCTGGAAACACCATATATTTT. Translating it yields CASSGGTGAVYSGNTIYF.

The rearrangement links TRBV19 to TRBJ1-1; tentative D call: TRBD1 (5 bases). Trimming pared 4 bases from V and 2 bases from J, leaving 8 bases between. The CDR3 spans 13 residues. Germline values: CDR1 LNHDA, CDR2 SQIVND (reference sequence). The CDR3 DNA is TGTGCCAGTAGTAGGGGACTAAACACTGAAGCTTTCTTT. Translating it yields CASSRGLNTEAFF.

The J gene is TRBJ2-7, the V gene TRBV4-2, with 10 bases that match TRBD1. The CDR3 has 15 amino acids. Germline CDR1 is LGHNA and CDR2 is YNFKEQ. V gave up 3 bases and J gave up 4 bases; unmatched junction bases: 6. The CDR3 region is CASSQARDRGYEQYF. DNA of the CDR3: TGTGCCAGCAGCCAGGCCCGGGACAGGGGTTACGAGCAGTACTTC.

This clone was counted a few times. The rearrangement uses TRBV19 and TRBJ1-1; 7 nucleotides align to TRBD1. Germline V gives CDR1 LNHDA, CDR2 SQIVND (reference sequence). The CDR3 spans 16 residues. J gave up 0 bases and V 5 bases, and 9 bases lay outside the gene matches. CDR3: CASSLRTGSMNTEAFF. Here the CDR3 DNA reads TGTGCCAGTAGTTTAAGGACAGGTTCCATGAACACTGAAGCTTTCTTT.

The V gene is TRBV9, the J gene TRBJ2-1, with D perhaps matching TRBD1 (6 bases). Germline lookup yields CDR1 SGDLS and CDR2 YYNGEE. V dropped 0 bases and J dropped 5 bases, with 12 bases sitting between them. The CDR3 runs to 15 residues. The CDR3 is CASSVGTDYHNEQFF. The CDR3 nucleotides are TGTGCCAGCAGCGTAGGGACAGACTACCACAATGAGCAGTTCTTC.

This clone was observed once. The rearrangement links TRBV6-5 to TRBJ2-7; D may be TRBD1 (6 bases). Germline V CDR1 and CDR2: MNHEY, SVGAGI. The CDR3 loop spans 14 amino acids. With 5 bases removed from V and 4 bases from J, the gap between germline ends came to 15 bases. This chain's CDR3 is CASSNKVTGYEQYF. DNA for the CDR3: TGTGCCAGCAGTAATAAGGTAACAGGGTACGAGCAGTACTTC.

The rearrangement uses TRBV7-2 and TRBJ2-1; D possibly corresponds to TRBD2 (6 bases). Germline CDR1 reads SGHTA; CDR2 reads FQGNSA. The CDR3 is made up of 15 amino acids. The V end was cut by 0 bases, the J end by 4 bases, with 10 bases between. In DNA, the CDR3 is TGTGCCAGCAGCTTAGCGGCCGGGGGTTACAATGAGCAGTTCTTC. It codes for CASSLAAGGYNEQFF.

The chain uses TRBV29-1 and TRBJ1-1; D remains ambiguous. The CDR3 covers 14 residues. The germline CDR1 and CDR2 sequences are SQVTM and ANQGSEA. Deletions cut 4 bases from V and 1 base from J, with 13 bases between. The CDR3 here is CSVAHGEGNTEAFF. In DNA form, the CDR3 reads TGCAGCGTTGCCCACGGAGAGGGGAACACTGAAGCTTTCTTT. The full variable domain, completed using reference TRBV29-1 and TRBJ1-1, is SAVISQKPSRDICQRGTSLTIQCQVDSQVTMMFWYRQQPGQSLTLIATANQGSEATYESGFVIDKFPISRPNLTFSTLTVSNMSPEDSSIYLCSVAHGEGNTEAFFGQGTRLTVV.

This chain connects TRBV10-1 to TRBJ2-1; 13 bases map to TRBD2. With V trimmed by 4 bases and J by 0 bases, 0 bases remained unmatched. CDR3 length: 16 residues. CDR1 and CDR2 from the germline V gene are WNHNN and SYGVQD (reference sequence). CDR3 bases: TGCGCCAGCAGTGGGACTAGCGGGAGCTCCTACAATGAGCAGTTCTTC. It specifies CASSGTSGSSYNEQFF.

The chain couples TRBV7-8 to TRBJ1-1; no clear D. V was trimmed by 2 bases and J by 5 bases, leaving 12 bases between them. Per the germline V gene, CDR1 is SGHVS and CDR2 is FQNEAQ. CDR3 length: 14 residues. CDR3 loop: CASSLYDSRTEAFF. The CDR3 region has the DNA TGTGCCAGCAGCTTATATGACTCTAGGACTGAAGCTTTCTTT.

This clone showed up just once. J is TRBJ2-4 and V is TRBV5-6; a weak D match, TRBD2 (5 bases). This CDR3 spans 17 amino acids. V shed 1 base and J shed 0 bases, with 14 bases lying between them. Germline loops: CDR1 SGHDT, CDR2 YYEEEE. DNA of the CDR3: TGTGCCAGCAGCTTGTATGGCGGCGGAGGAGCCAAAAACATTCAGTACTTC. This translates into CASSLYGGGGAKNIQYF.

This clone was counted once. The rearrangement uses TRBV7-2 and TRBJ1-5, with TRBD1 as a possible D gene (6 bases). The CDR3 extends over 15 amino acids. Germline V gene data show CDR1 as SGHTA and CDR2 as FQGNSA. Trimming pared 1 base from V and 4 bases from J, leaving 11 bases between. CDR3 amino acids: CASSLDPRGNQPQHF. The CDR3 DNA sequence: TGTGCCAGCAGCTTAGATCCTAGGGGGAATCAGCCCCAGCATTTT. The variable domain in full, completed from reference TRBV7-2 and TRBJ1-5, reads GAGVSQSPSNKVTEKGKDVELRCDPISGHTALYWYRQSLGQGLEFLIYFQGNSAPDKSGLPSDRFSAERTGGSVSTLTIQRTQQEDSAVYLCASSLDPRGNQPQHFGDGTRLSIL.

DNA for the CDR3: TGTGCCAGCAGCTCCCGGCAGGGGCCTGCGAACACTGAAGCTTTCTTT. As protein: CASSSRQGPANTEAFF. The chain is built from TRBV11-3 and TRBJ1-1; possibly TRBD1 for D (6 bases). This CDR3 contains 16 residues. The V end was cut by 4 bases, the J end by 1 base, with 16 bases between. Germline V CDR1 and CDR2: SGHNT, YENEEA.

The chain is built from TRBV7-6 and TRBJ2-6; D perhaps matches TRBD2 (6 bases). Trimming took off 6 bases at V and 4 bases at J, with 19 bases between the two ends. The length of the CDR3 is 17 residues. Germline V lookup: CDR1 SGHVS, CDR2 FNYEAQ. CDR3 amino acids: CASSSEAGGWGANVLTF. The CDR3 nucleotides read TGTGCCAGCAGTTCTGAGGCAGGAGGGTGGGGGGCCAACGTCCTGACTTTC.

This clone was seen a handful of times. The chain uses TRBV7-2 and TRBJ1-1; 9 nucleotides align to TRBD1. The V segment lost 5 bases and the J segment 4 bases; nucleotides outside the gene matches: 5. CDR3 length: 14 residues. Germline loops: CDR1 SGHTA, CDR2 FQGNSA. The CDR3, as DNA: TGTGCCAGCAGCACACAGGGGGCGCGCACTGAAGCTTTCTTT. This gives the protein CASSTQGARTEAFF.